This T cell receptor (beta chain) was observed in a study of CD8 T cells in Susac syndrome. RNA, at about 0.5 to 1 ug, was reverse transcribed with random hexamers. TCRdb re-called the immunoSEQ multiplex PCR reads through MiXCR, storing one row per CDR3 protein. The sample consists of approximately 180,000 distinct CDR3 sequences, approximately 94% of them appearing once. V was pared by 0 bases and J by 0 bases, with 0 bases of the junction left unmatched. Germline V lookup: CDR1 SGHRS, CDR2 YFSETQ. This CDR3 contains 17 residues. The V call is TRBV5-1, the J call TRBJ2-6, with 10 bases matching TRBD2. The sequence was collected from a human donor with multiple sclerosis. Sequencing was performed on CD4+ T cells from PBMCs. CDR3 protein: CASSLASGGSGANVLTF. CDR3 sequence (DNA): TGCGCCAGCAGCTTGGCTAGCGGGGGCTCTGGGGCCAACGTCCTGACTTTC.